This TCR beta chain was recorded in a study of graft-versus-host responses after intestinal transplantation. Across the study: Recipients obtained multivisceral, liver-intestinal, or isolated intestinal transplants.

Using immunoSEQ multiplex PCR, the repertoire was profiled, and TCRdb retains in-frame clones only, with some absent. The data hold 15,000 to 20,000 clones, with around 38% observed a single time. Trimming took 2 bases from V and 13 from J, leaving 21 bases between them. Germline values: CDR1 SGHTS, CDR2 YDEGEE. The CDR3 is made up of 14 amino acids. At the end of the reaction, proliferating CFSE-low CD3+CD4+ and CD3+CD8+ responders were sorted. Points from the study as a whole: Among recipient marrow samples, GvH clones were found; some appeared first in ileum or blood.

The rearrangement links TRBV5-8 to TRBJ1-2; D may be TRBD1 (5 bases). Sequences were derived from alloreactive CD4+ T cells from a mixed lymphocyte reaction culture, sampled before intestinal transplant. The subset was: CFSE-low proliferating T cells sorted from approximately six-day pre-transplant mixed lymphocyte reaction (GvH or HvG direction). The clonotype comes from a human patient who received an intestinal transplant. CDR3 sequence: CASSFTKVRGASTF. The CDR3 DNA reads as TGTGCCAGCAGCTTTACCAAGGTTCGAGGGGCCTCCACCTTC.